The sequence of this TCR beta chain was determined in a study of blood T cells in healthy people across ages (dated by TCRdb to 2014 to 2015). As for the study more broadly: In model experiments, template switching captured roughly one uniquely barcoded TCR beta cDNA molecule for every two T cells. Two additional independent replicas of 1 million unique cDNA reads from the same blood draw were analyzed for two donors (one aged 18 to 29 and one aged 80 or older). Donors of different ages were randomly distributed across sequencing lanes to avoid experimental bias. The donors were split into four age groups: young (average about 15 years), middle-aged (39), aged (around 67) and long-lived (over 75). Age-related changes in TCR beta repertoire diversity were measured in the study by deep sequencing normalized with unique cDNA molecular identifiers.

As to this clonotype: Its specific antigen is unknown. Base qualities are not provided; no much larger clone lies one nucleotide away.

The library was generated by 5' RACE. The instrument was an Illumina HiSeq 2500. A second roughly 6 to 11 cycle PCR used a sample-barcoded 5' primer and a J-beta primer mix. A unique molecular identifier was introduced onto each TCR beta cDNA molecule by a template-switch 5' adaptor carrying 12 random nucleotides. At least 3 million CDR3-containing paired-end reads were obtained from each sample. All of the RNA was converted into first-strand cDNA using the Mint cDNA synthesis kit, with a TRBC-specific oligonucleotide serving as the primer. Following uracil-DNA glycosylase treatment, a first 18-cycle PCR with universal primers M1SS and BC2_uni_R was performed on all cDNA. Per the authors' processing: For normalization, 1 million high-quality reads were randomly selected from each sample, with every read carrying a distinct molecular identifier. Reads sharing molecular identifiers were discarded rather than binned into consensus sequences. CDR3 identification, clonotype clustering and error correction used MiTCR with a Q25 quality threshold and the strictest error-elimination algorithm. A nonparametric unseen species model using Euler transformation provided a lower-bound estimate of total TCR beta diversity. TCRdb's own reprocessing of the public reads used fastp at Q25 and MiXCR and kept productive beta chains. Each entry is one CDR3 protein sequence, shown with its most common DNA and genes. TCRdb, not the original authors, processed these V and J calls. Recorded for this sample are about 750,000 distinct CDR3 sequences; 40% to 65% of them occurred a single time. About 38% of the sample is in the top ten clones.

CDR1 and CDR2, per the germline V gene, are SGDLS and YYNGEE. Deletion took 0 bases off V and 3 bases off J, with a span of 9 bases between the germline ends. The CDR3 contains 14 residues, cysteine and phenylalanine counted. Kept here is only the CDR3 DNA, which spans 42 bases and is read in frame from base 1. The donors were some 39 Caucasian individuals from Russia, aged roughly 6 to 100 years, who were systemically healthy. Each donor gave ten milliliters of peripheral blood, collected into EDTA-treated Vacutainer tubes. Ficoll-Paque density-gradient centrifugation was used to isolate PBMCs, with at least 7 million per sample. Total RNA was extracted from PBMCs with Trizol reagent, with at least 5.5 micrograms obtained per sample. The percentages of naive CD45RAhigh/CD27high T cells were determined by flow cytometry on a PBMC aliquot from every donor. The paper as a whole reports these results and caveats: The long-lived group showed more naive CD4+ T cells, fewer expanded clones and increased TCR diversity than the aged group, suggesting age selection. Observed TCR beta diversity per million T cells fell roughly linearly with age, and a significant reduction was already apparent by age around 44. A strong correlation was found between observed TCR beta diversity and the percentage of naive T cells measured by flow cytometry. Donor CMV infection status was unknown, potentially confounding age-related changes in expanded clonotypes. Conclusive comparison of naive and antigen-experienced compartments was prevented by the profiling of bulk unsorted PBMCs. Total diversity estimates from one million sequenced T cells were considered lower bounds and underestimates.

Recombination joined TRBV9 with TRBJ2-5; matching of 7 bases hints at TRBD2 as the D gene. Material: blood. This TCR was recovered from an elderly man in good health. The CDR3 in this case is CASSVGEGEETQYF. The nucleotides are TGTGCCAGCAGCGTAGGGGAGGGGGAAGAGACCCAGTACTTC.